This record looks at one T cell receptor beta chain sequence and its context. This clonotype showed up just a few times. The specificity of this receptor is unknown. Base-call qualities are not available, and no considerably larger clone is one nucleotide away. The data were taken from a study of blood T cells in healthy people across ages (dated by TCRdb to 2015 to 2017). In the study overall: Template switching captured roughly one uniquely barcoded TCR beta cDNA molecule per two T cells in model experiments. To avoid experimental bias, donors of different ages were spread randomly across the sequencing lanes. Age-related changes in TCR beta repertoire diversity were measured in the study by deep sequencing normalized with unique cDNA molecular identifiers. Donors were grouped into four age groups: young (average approximately 16 years), middle-aged (about 38), aged (around 60) and long-lived (about 82). For two donors (one aged 18 to 30 and one aged 80 or older), the study analyzed two additional independent replicas of 1 million unique cDNA reads from the same blood draw.

Its CDR3 holds 15 amino acids, cysteine through phenylalanine. The retained sequence is limited to the CDR3, 45 bases, with the frame set at the first base. CDR1 is given as SGHRS and CDR2 as YFSETQ, both from the germline V gene. V is cut back by 4 bases and J by 3 bases, with 7 bases in the junction unmatched. Study-level results and caveats: Compared with the aged group, the long-lived group had more naive CD4+ T cells, fewer expanded clones and increased TCR diversity, a pattern suggesting age selection. Estimates of total diversity based on one million sequenced T cells were considered lower bounds and underestimates. Observed TCR beta diversity per million T cells fell roughly linearly with age, and a significant reduction was already apparent by age around 40. A strong correlation was found between observed TCR beta diversity and the percentage of naive T cells measured by flow cytometry. Because profiling used bulk unsorted PBMCs, naive and antigen-experienced compartments could not be compared conclusively. Because donor CMV infection status was unknown, age-related changes in expanded clonotypes were potentially confounded.

Library creation used 5' RACE. The listed sequencing device is Illumina HiSeq 2500. A second roughly 6 to 11 cycle PCR used a sample-barcoded 5' primer and a J-beta primer mix. A template-switch 5' adaptor carrying 12 random nucleotides introduced a unique molecular identifier onto each TCR beta cDNA molecule. At least 2.5 million CDR3-containing paired-end reads were obtained from each sample. All of the RNA was converted into first-strand cDNA using the Mint cDNA synthesis kit, with a TRBC-specific oligonucleotide serving as the primer. Following uracil-DNA glycosylase treatment, all cDNA underwent a first 18-cycle PCR with the universal primers M1SS and BC2_uni_R. On the study's bioinformatics: For normalization, 1 million high-quality reads, each with a distinct molecular identifier, were randomly selected from each sample. Instead of being binned into consensus sequences, reads with shared molecular identifiers were discarded. MiTCR, with a Q25 quality threshold and the strictest error-elimination algorithm, was used for CDR3 identification, clonotype clustering and error correction. A nonparametric unseen species model using Euler transformation provided a lower-bound estimate of total TCR beta diversity. The raw public data were reprocessed by TCRdb itself: fastp quality trimming at Q25, MiXCR clonotype calling, in-frame beta chains only. Every distinct CDR3 protein forms one entry, paired with its most common genes and DNA. The V and J calls, along with clone size, are taken from TCRdb and not from the paper's own processing. A total of 1.5 million to 2 million distinct CDR3 sequences appear in this sample, 28% of them only once. The ten largest clones take up 7% to 9% of the sample.

The roughly 38 donors, aged about 6 to 95 years, were systemically healthy Caucasian individuals from Russia. About 9.6 milliliters of peripheral blood were collected from each donor into EDTA-treated Vacutainer tubes. Ficoll-Paque density-gradient centrifugation was used to isolate PBMCs, with at least 7 million per sample. Trizol reagent was used to extract total RNA from the PBMCs, yielding at least 5.5 micrograms per sample. The percentages of naive CD45RAhigh/CD27high T cells were determined by flow cytometry on a PBMC aliquot from every donor. The chain was built from TRBV5-1 and TRBJ1-2, with 9 bases matching TRBD1. Sequencing used blood. The sequence was obtained from a woman aged 25 to 39 in good health. DNA sequence: TGCGCCAGCAGCCCCAGGACAGGGGATCACTATGGCTACACCTTC. This gives the protein CASSPRTGDHYGYTF.